A single sample is the source of the 14 T cell receptor beta chains below, sequenced in a study of blood T cell repertoires in COVID-19. Repertoires were generated with immunoSEQ multiplex PCR, while TCRdb's copy carries only in-frame clones and drops some. The top ten clones hold 1.8% of a sample with about 120,000 clones, about nine tenths of them seen once. Sequences were obtained from peripheral blood. All receptors come from a human donor with active COVID-19. The donor label of this sample is uncertain.

This clone showed up just a few times. The chain uses TRBV7-9 and TRBJ1-1; 7 nucleotides agree with TRBD1. Germline CDR1 SEHNR, CDR2 FQNEAQ (reference sequence). The CDR3 spans 15 residues. Unmatched junction bases numbered 9, after V lost 5 bases and J lost 3 bases. For the CDR3, the DNA is TGTGCCAGCAGCATCCGGGACAGAGGAGACACTGAAGCTTTCTTT. Translated: CASSIRDRGDTEAFF.

This sequence joins TRBV4-3 and TRBJ2-7; 7 positions match TRBD1. Germline V gene lookup returns CDR1 LGHNA and CDR2 YSLEER. This CDR3 has 14 residues. Losses at the gene ends were 2 bases for V and 2 bases for J; bases not matched to a gene: 3. CDR3 nucleotides: TGCGCCAGCAGCCAAAGGACAGGAACCTACGAGCAGTACTTC. Amino acid sequence: CASSQRTGTYEQYF.

The V gene is TRBV30, the J gene TRBJ1-5, with 7 bases lining up with TRBD1. The CDR3 length is 13 residues. Germline V gene lookup returns CDR1 GTSNPN and CDR2 SVGIG (reference sequence). With V trimmed by 7 bases and J by 0 bases, 3 bases remained unmatched. The CDR3 region has the DNA TGTGCCTCAAGACAGGGTAGCAATCAGCCCCAGCATTTT. This codes for CASRQGSNQPQHF.

V usage is TRBV6-1 and J usage is TRBJ1-2; D remains ambiguous. V lost 1 base, J lost 7 bases, and 19 bases lay in between. CDR1 is MNHNS and CDR2 is SASEGT in the germline V gene. This CDR3 region has 16 residues. CDR3 sequence: CASSEEQLGGFSGYTF. Here the CDR3 DNA reads TGTGCCAGCAGTGAAGAACAGTTGGGTGGATTCAGTGGCTACACCTTC.

The rearrangement joins TRBV19 to TRBJ2-2, with TRBD2 matching over 9 bases. Germline values: CDR1 LNHDA, CDR2 SQIVND (reference sequence). Germline trimming cut 6 bases from V and 8 bases from J; bases unmatched to any gene: 13. This CDR3 is built from 16 residues. As DNA, the CDR3 is TGTGCCAGTAGCAAGTTACCCGGACTAGCGTTGGGGGAGCTGTTTTTT. Amino acids: CASSKLPGLALGELFF.

The chain carries TRBV25-1 and TRBJ2-7, with 7 bases aligning to TRBD2. The V segment lost 2 bases and the J segment 5 bases; nucleotides outside the gene matches: 9. The CDR3 covers 15 residues. CDR1 MGHDK and CDR2 SYGVNS come from the germline V gene. The CDR3 sequence: CASSEESGGLNEQYF. In nucleotides, the CDR3 is TGTGCCAGCAGTGAAGAATCGGGGGGATTGAACGAGCAGTACTTC.

This chain links TRBV28 with TRBJ2-7; TRBD1 aligns across 8 bases. This CDR3 has 15 amino acids. CDR1 is MDHEN, CDR2 SYDVKM, per germline. V dropped 5 bases and J dropped 3; count of bases not matched to a gene: 9. CDR3 protein: CASSHQGADGYEQYF. As DNA, the CDR3 is TGTGCCAGCAGTCACCAGGGGGCTGACGGCTACGAGCAGTACTTC.

The chain has TRBV7-2 and TRBJ1-5, with 7 bases identical to TRBD1. The CDR3 is 13 residues long. The trim removed 5 bases at V and 7 bases at J, leaving 5 bases unmatched. From germline, CDR1 is SGHTA and CDR2 FQGNSA. The CDR3 sequence is CASSADRVQPQHF. Written as DNA, the CDR3 is TGTGCCAGCAGCGCCGACAGGGTCCAGCCCCAGCATTTT.

The rearrangement joins TRBV4-1 to TRBJ1-5; 7 bases match TRBD1. The CDR3 spans 17 residues. The junction had 6 bases not matched to a gene; V was cut back by 1 base and J by 0 bases. CDR1 and CDR2 (germline): MGHRA, YSYEKL. The CDR3 spells CASSQGDRAFSNQPQHF. CDR3 in DNA: TGCGCCAGCAGCCAAGGAGACAGGGCGTTTAGCAATCAGCCCCAGCATTTT.

The V and J genes are TRBV4-1 and TRBJ2-2; D is possibly TRBD2 (5 bases). CDR3 length: 11 residues. Germline CDR1 MGHRA, CDR2 YSYEKL. Trimming shortened V by 8 bases and J by 8 bases, and 9 bases separated the two germline ends. Here the CDR3 DNA reads TGCGCCAGCTGGTCGGGGGGGGAGCTGTTTTTT. Its protein is CASWSGGELFF.

J is TRBJ2-2 and V is TRBV5-1; D is possibly TRBD2 (7 bases). The germline V and J ends were trimmed by 2 bases and 2 bases, with 10 bases remaining between them. The CDR3 is 15 amino acids. Germline V CDR1 and CDR2: SGHRS, YFSETQ. The CDR3 DNA reads as TGCGCCAGCAGCTTCGGGGGGCTCAACACCGGGGAGCTGTTTTTT. Protein sequence: CASSFGGLNTGELFF.

The chain couples TRBV28 to TRBJ2-1, with 9 bases identical to TRBD1. This CDR3 is 15 amino acids long. Germline V CDR1 and CDR2: MDHEN, SYDVKM. The ends lost 4 bases at V and 6 bases at J; junction bases unmatched: 7. The CDR3, as DNA: TGTGCCAGCAGTTCCGCCGGGACAGGGAGCAATGAGCAGTTCTTC. Translated: CASSSAGTGSNEQFF.

The chain has TRBV5-1 and TRBJ2-7; the D is unclear. The CDR3 is 14 residues long. The germline CDR1 and CDR2 sequences are SGHRS and YFSETQ. V was pared by 1 base and J by 0 bases, with 8 bases between. CDR3 amino acids: CASSLIGDSYEQYF. The DNA for the CDR3 is TGCGCCAGCAGCTTGATCGGTGACTCCTACGAGCAGTACTTC.

This clone was seen only once. The chain links TRBV7-2 to TRBJ2-1, with D tentatively TRBD1 (5 bases). V lost 5 bases and J 7 bases, leaving 18 bases between the germline ends. Germline values: CDR1 SGHTA, CDR2 FQGNSA. The CDR3 runs 15 residues. The DNA of the CDR3 is TGTGCCAGCAGCCCAGGGCCTACGGTAAAGAATGAGCAGTTCTTC. Translated, it gives CASSPGPTVKNEQFF.